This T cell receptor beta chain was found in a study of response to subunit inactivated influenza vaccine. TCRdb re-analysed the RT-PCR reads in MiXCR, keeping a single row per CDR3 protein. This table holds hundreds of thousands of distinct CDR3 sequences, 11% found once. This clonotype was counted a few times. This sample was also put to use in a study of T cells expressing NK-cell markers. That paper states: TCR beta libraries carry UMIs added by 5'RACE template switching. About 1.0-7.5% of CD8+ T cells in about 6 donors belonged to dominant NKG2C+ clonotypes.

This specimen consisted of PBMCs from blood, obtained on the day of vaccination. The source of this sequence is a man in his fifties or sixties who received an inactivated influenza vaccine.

The CDR3 coding sequence is TGTGCCAGCAGATTTCCGAACACCGGGGAGCTGTTTTTT. Translation gives CASRFPNTGELFF. The chain employs TRBV12-3 or TRBV12-4 and TRBJ2-2; D gene ambiguous. V shed 6 bases and J shed 0 bases, with 5 bases lying between them. This CDR3 has 13 amino acids.